This T cell receptor beta chain was sequenced during a study of regulatory T cells in long-lasting Graves disease (dated by TCRdb to the early 2020s). Background for the entire study: In the newly diagnosed Graves' disease group, patients had been taking antithyroid drugs for less than 3 months. A total of 33 samples were covered by TCR sequencing, comprising around 13 persistent and roughly 20 newly diagnosed Graves' disease patients. The study took place in China and was registered as a clinical trial. Persistent Graves' disease patients were compared with newly diagnosed Graves' disease patients by peripheral blood TCR sequencing and RNA sequencing. What the research found in general, with its limitations: The small sample size was acknowledged by the authors as a limitation that may reduce accuracy. Persistent patients shared more public clonotypes among themselves (around 2,500) than newly diagnosed patients did (about 1,000). Only the TCR beta chain was sequenced and analyzed. Because the primary lesion, thyroid tissue, could not be accessed, the study looked at peripheral blood alone. Compared with newly diagnosed patients, persistent Graves' disease patients had lower TCR Shannon entropy and fewer highly expanded clones, which suggests clonal expansion.

This clonotype has a count of ten or more. Its antigen is still unknown. There are no base qualities to consult, and no much larger clone falls within one base. The library came from multiplex PCR. The sequencer was an Illumina HiSeq 4000. CDR3 regions were amplified by Arm-PCR with iRepertoire HTBI primers to construct TCR beta libraries. Before sequencing, the PCR products underwent gel purification. In the authors' own workflow: Gene usage analysis of CDR3 amino acid clonotypes used the 50 to 70 TRBV and 11 to 15 TRBJ segments found across samples. COPE and FqMerger were used to merge the filtered high-quality paired reads into contigs. Contigs were aligned with BLAST to IMGT TRBV, TRBD and TRBJ reference genes, and CDR3 was defined per IMGT. Highly expanded clones were defined as clonotypes with a frequency above 0.1%. Shannon entropy was used to measure repertoire diversity, and the Gini coefficient was used to measure V-J evenness. Clonotypes shared by more than one individual were considered public. TCRdb handled the public reads itself, with Q25 trimming in fastp and clone calling in MiXCR, and kept productive beta chains. Every distinct CDR3 protein forms one entry, paired with its most common genes and DNA. TCRdb, not the original authors, processed these V and J calls. For this sample there are 510,000 or so distinct CDR3 sequences; 12% appear just once. The ten largest clones take up over 7% of the sample.

According to the study, the label for this sample's time point signals: newly diagnosed GD, antithyroid drugs for less than 3 months. RNA was extracted from PBMCs in TRIzol for both TCR sequencing and RNA sequencing. The diagnosis of Graves' disease was made according to American Thyroid Association guidelines. Patients were recruited from an endocrinology department in Xi'an, China. Each patient gave roughly 8.4 milliliters of peripheral blood, collected in an EDTA anticoagulant tube. Ficoll Paque Plus density gradient separation was used to isolate PBMCs, and no further T cell sorting was performed. An Agilent 2100 Bioanalyzer and agarose gel were used to check RNA quality, and a NanoDrop 2000 was used to measure RNA concentration. Separately, the same data were catalogued under a study of T cells in Graves' hyperthyroidism and ophthalmopathy. As the second publication notes: Stable Graves' hyperthyroidism was defined as the absence of progression to ophthalmopathy over 18 months of follow-up. The hyperthyroidism patients were between 18 and 65 years old and newly diagnosed, with a disease duration of less than 2 months. Exclusion was applied to patients with uncontrolled infections, other autoimmune diseases, pregnancy or lactation. Diagnoses were established on the basis of clinical symptoms, serum thyroxine and TRAb, thyroid ultrasound, and orbital computed tomography. The TCR CDR3 was subjected to a first round of RT-PCR using the HTBI primer set and the Qiagen OneStep RT-PCR kit. Blood samples also contained most of the expanded thyroid clonotypes (frequency above 0.001), which suggests that blood repertoires may reflect thyroid immune responses. In cross-validation, a model built on a 13 V-J signature told ophthalmopathy apart from stable hyperthyroidism with approximately 90% sensitivity and roughly 81% specificity, and in testing the same model reached 80%/75%. In validation, progression to ophthalmopathy was predicted by the model with 65% to 71% sensitivity and 72.22% specificity, a median of approximately 6.5 months before onset. A discovery cohort of about a hundred patients, about 43 with Graves' ophthalmopathy and about 58 with stable Graves' hyperthyroidism, was used to find distinguishing TCR V-J signatures. An independent validation cohort of around 20 hyperthyroidism patients and 15 or so patients who later progressed to ophthalmopathy tested prospective prediction of ophthalmopathy. The 100 discovery patients were divided at random into training and test sets in a 7:3 ratio. Thyroid tissue and blood T-cell repertoires from about six Graves' hyperthyroidism patients were also compared in the study. Following sampling, methimazole starting at 30 mg daily was given to hyperthyroidism patients, and high-dose intravenous methylprednisolone was given to ophthalmopathy patients. Libraries were constructed in a second round of multiplex PCR, after which size selection and purification were performed. Sequencing of the libraries was done on an Illumina HiSeq2000 using paired-end 100 bp reads. SOAPnuke was used to process the raw data, with reads discarded if the reads contained adapters or uncalled bases, had a mean Phred below 15, or lacked an exact constant-primer or identifier match. High-quality paired reads were merged using COPE v1.2.5, and each unique nucleotide sequence was defined as a clonotype. Clonotypes were aligned to IMGT TRBV, TRBD and TRBJ reference segments using MiTCR v1.1. The analysis was restricted to V-J combinations with a frequency above 0.0001, which together covered just over 98% of the repertoires. A TCS score was defined as the ratio of F50 (clonal expansion) to E x V (chaos), with BLOSUM62-based TCRdist applied between CDR3 peptides within each V-J. Welch's t-statistics and random forest reduced just over 500 V-J features to 10 to 15, which were used in a naive Bayes classifier (R e1071). Sample size was not statistically predetermined, and blinding of investigators to group allocation was not performed. According to the paper, TCR Vbeta CDR3 sequencing was carried out on some 140 peripheral blood samples, which came from 40 to 45 ophthalmopathy, fewer than 80 hyperthyroidism and roughly 17 progressor patients.

The sequenced sample was peripheral blood mononuclear cells (PBMCs), obtained at new diagnosis, from a patient treated with antithyroid drugs. The sequence came from a woman in her twenties or thirties with Graves disease. Donor details come from another sample of the same person, matched by shared clones.

The DNA is TGCGCCAGCAGCGGCCGGGGCCGGGGCTTAGCAAGCTACGAGCAGTACTTC. This yields the protein CASSGRGRGLASYEQYF. Recombination connected TRBV10-2 to TRBJ2-7; the D call is tentative, TRBD1 or TRBD2, as each matches 5 bases. The germline V gene yields WSHSY for CDR1 and SAAADI for CDR2. The CDR3 contains 17 residues, cysteine and phenylalanine counted. The DNA shown is the 51-base CDR3, in frame from base 1. V loses 6 bases, J loses 3 bases, and the germline ends lie 24 bases apart.